Listed below are T cell receptor beta chains from one sample, sequenced in a study of cytomegalovirus exposure and HLA in healthy donors. Libraries were prepared by immunoSEQ multiplex PCR; TCRdb keeps only in-frame clonotypes and omits some of them. Among about 94,000 clones listed, around 84% were seen once. The material sequenced was PBMCs. All receptors come from a human donor in good health. Both conserved end residues are part of each CDR3. Fields, in order: J gene, clone size, D gene, V gene, CDR3 protein, CDR3 DNA. A D gene is named only where the DNA matches it firmly. Expanded clones get a size class; other rows say once, few or many, or leave the size out.

TRBJ1-4 | few | TRBD1 | TRBV4-3 | CASSQEYRQGRGGEKLFF | TGCGCCAGCAGCCAAGAATATCGACAGGGTCGAGGGGGGGAAAAACTGTTTTTT
TRBJ2-7 | . | . | TRBV19 | CATTDSLYEQYF | TGTGCCACCACAGACAGTTTATACGAGCAGTACTTC
TRBJ2-7 | once | . | TRBV29-1 | CSVVPNRAVSEQYF | TGCAGCGTTGTCCCAAACAGGGCAGTTAGTGAGCAGTACTTC
TRBJ2-1 | . | TRBD2 | TRBV9 | CASSGSGVSYNEQFF | TGTGCCAGCAGCGGAAGCGGGGTGAGCTACAATGAGCAGTTCTTC
TRBJ1-1 | once | TRBD1 | TRBV7-2 | CASSLGTGPIEAFF | TGTGCCAGCAGCTTAGGGACAGGGCCAATTGAAGCTTTCTTT
TRBJ2-5 | . | . | TRBV19 | CASSIRGETQYF | TGTGCCAGTAGTATTAGGGGAGAGACCCAGTACTTC
TRBJ1-2 | . | TRBD1 | TRBV9 | CASSPRQGSNYGYTF | TGTGCCAGCAGCCCAAGACAGGGGTCTAACTATGGCTACACCTTC
TRBJ2-3 | . | TRBD1 | TRBV6-8 | CASSYNRGETDTQYF | TGTGCCAGCAGTTACAACAGGGGGGAGACAGATACGCAGTATTTT
TRBJ1-2 | . | TRBD1 | TRBV5-5 | CASSLEVTGVGYTF | TGTGCCAGCAGCTTGGAGGTGACAGGGGTTGGCTACACCTTC
TRBJ1-4 | . | . | TRBV5-1 | CASRPTAGSNEKLFF | TGCGCCAGCAGACCAACCGCGGGGTCTAATGAAAAACTGTTTTTT